These 13 T cell receptor beta chains came from one sample sequenced in a study of T-cell memory formation after mild COVID-19. TCRdb used MiXCR to reprocess the 5' RACE reads, holding one entry per CDR3 protein. This sample carries some 350,000 distinct CDR3 sequences, 10% to 15% of them seen once, and the ten largest clones take around a fifth. Sequencing was done on a sample of PBMCs or a T cell subset sorted from them (not recorded which). The receptors shown here come from a man between 18 and 29 years old who had mild COVID-19 (a few samples of this study predate the infection). Cell type and time point are not known.

The genes are TRBV5-1 and TRBJ1-1; D is unclear. CDR1 is SGHRS, CDR2 YFSETQ, per germline. Trimming removed 0 bases from V and 0 bases from J, with 18 bases in between. The CDR3 covers 18 residues. CDR3 region: CASSLDGPNSMLNTEAFF. DNA of the CDR3: TGCGCCAGCAGCTTGGATGGACCGAACTCCATGCTGAACACTGAAGCTTTCTTT.

The genes are TRBV3-1 and TRBJ2-5; TRBD1 agrees at 12 bases. This CDR3 has 16 residues. Unmatched junction bases numbered 8, after V lost 5 bases and J lost 4 bases. Germline loops: CDR1 LGHDT, CDR2 YNNKEL (reference sequence). CDR3 coding DNA: TGTGCCAGCAGCAACCGGGACAGGGGGCTCCGAGAGACCCAGTACTTC. Its protein is CASSNRDRGLRETQYF.

The CDR3 DNA follows: TGTGCCAGCAAGCGGGGGAACCTGGACAATGAGCAGTTCTTC. Its protein is CASKRGNLDNEQFF. The genes are TRBV12-3 or TRBV12-4 and TRBJ2-1, with 8 bases matching TRBD2. J was trimmed by 5 bases and V by 7 bases; bases with no gene match: 7. The CDR3 length is 14 residues.

The chain recombines TRBV5-1 with TRBJ2-1; TRBD1 or TRBD2 may be the D gene (5 bases each). This CDR3 is 17 amino acids long. Germline V gene data show CDR1 as SGHRS and CDR2 as YFSETQ. Trimming stripped 0 bases from V and 0 bases from J, with 13 bases between. Written as DNA, the CDR3 is TGCGCCAGCAGCTTGGTGGGGACGCCGAGCTCCTACAATGAGCAGTTCTTC. It encodes CASSLVGTPSSYNEQFF. The full variable domain, in which reference TRBV5-1 and TRBJ2-1 provide the parts outside the CDR3, is KAGVTQTPRYLIKTRGQQVTLSCSPISGHRSVSWYQQTPGQGLQFLFEYFSETQRNKGNFPGRFSGRQFSNSRSEMNVSTLELGDSALYLCASSLVGTPSSYNEQFFGPGTRLTVL.

The rearrangement links TRBV5-5 to TRBJ2-2; TRBD2 is a possible D gene (6 bases). Germline V gene data show CDR1 as SGHKS and CDR2 as YYEKEE (reference sequence). The CDR3 covers 15 residues. Trimming pared 2 bases from V and 6 bases from J, leaving 14 bases between. The CDR3 sequence: CASSFWGEGAGELFF. The CDR3 nucleotides are TGTGCCAGCAGCTTCTGGGGGGAAGGGGCCGGGGAGCTGTTTTTT.

This clonotype was recorded many times. V usage is TRBV12-3 or TRBV12-4 and J usage is TRBJ1-2; no clear D. The V gene lost 2 bases and the J gene lost 3 bases, with 7 bases spanning the gap. CDR3 size: 13 residues. The CDR3 is CASSLTGHYGYTF. CDR3 sequence (DNA): TGTGCCAGCAGTTTAACCGGTCACTATGGCTACACCTTC.

This chain joins TRBV29-1 and TRBJ2-2, with 8 bases matching TRBD2. The CDR3 runs 14 residues. J was trimmed by 1 base and V by 3 bases; bases with no gene match: 1. The germline V gene has CDR1 SQVTM and CDR2 ANQGSEA. In nucleotides, the CDR3 is TGCAGCGTTGACGGGGGGGAGAACACCGGGGAGCTGTTTTTT. Translated, it gives CSVDGGENTGELFF.

In DNA form, the CDR3 reads TGTGCCAGCAGGATACAGGGGAGCACCGGGGAGCTGTTTTTT. It codes for CASRIQGSTGELFF. V is TRBV27 and J is TRBJ2-2; 7 bases fit TRBD1. V gave up 6 bases and J gave up 4 bases; unmatched junction bases: 5. The CDR3 length is 14 residues. The V gene's germline CDR1 is MNHEY and CDR2 SMNVEV (reference sequence).

This chain joins TRBV4-1 and TRBJ2-5; no firm D call. The V end lost 0 bases, the J end lost 2 bases, and 7 bases lay between the germline ends. Per the germline V gene, CDR1 is MGHRA and CDR2 is YSYEKL. The CDR3 length is 14 residues. In DNA, the CDR3 is TGCGCCAGCAGCCAAGATCGGAGACAAGAGACCCAGTACTTC. Encoded protein: CASSQDRRQETQYF.

This sequence joins TRBV9 and TRBJ1-2; 8 bases line up with TRBD1. Germline V gives CDR1 SGDLS, CDR2 YYNGEE. The CDR3 length is 14 residues. V lost 0 bases, J lost 8 bases, and 6 bases stayed unmatched. The CDR3 nucleotides are TGTGCCAGCAGCGTAGAAGGACAGGGATTGGGCTACACCTTC. Protein sequence: CASSVEGQGLGYTF.

Details on this clonotype: At one of its ends the junction is not consistent with the germline gene, which may arise from a read error. The chain joins TRBV7-8 to TRBJ2-7, with TRBD2 as a possible D gene (6 bases). The CDR3 runs 16 residues. Germline loops: CDR1 SGHVS, CDR2 FQNEAQ. DNA of the CDR3: TGTGCCAGCAGCGTAGCCCTTAGCGGAAGCTCCTACGAGCAGTACTTC. The encoded protein is CASSVALSGSSYEQYF.

A few counts support this clonotype. This rearrangement joins TRBV7-9 to TRBJ2-5; D might be TRBD1 (5 bases). The CDR3 loop spans 13 amino acids. Germline CDR1 is SEHNR and CDR2 is FQNEAQ (reference sequence). V was clipped by 6 bases and J by 2 bases, with 10 bases between them. This chain's CDR3 is CASREGEQETQYF. The CDR3, as DNA: TGTGCCAGCAGGGAAGGGGAACAAGAGACCCAGTACTTC.

This clonotype appeared a few times. This sequence joins TRBV12-3 or TRBV12-4 and TRBJ2-5; D may be TRBD1 (6 bases). V dropped 3 bases and J dropped 2 bases, with 10 bases sitting between them. CDR3 length: 14 residues. The CDR3 is CASSFPRGQETQYF. The CDR3 DNA reads TGTGCCAGCAGTTTCCCAAGGGGGCAAGAGACCCAGTACTTC.